Below are 15 T cell receptor beta chains sequenced from a single sample in a study of T cell responses to AZD1222 COVID-19 vaccine. Only in-frame clones appear in the TCRdb table, and some are missing; sequencing was by immunoSEQ multiplex PCR. The sample comprises about 200,000 clones, approximately 92% of which are singletons, and approximately 4% rests with the top ten. This material consisted of peripheral blood, taken 28 days after the second dose of the MenACWY control vaccine. These receptors were obtained from an adult who received the MenACWY meningococcal vaccine as a control.

This clone was detected once. The rearrangement joins TRBV28 to TRBJ1-2; D unresolved. The CDR3 runs 12 residues. Trimming cost V 6 bases and J 2 bases, with 7 bases left between them. Per the germline V gene, CDR1 is MDHEN and CDR2 is SYDVKM. The CDR3: CASRSGNYGYTF. DNA of the CDR3: TGTGCCAGCAGGTCCGGAAACTATGGCTACACCTTC.

CDR3 nucleotide sequence: TGTGCCAGCAGCCGGACTAGCGGGAGCTCTATGGGCGGGGAGCTGTTTTTT. Its translation: CASSRTSGSSMGGELFF. This chain joins TRBV7-9 and TRBJ2-2, with TRBD2 matching over 13 bases. The CDR3 consists of 17 residues. Trimming at V came to 5 bases and at J to 7 bases, leaving 10 bases not matched to a gene. CDR1 and CDR2 from the germline V gene are SEHNR and FQNEAQ (reference sequence).

CDR3 sequence: CASSPKGQRSTEAFF. The DNA of the CDR3 is TGTGCCAGCAGCCCAAAGGGACAGAGGAGCACTGAAGCTTTCTTT. The chain uses TRBV7-9 and TRBJ1-1; 7 positions match TRBD1. The CDR3 is 15 residues long. Trimming at V came to 5 bases and at J to 4 bases, leaving 10 bases not matched to a gene. Germline V gene sequence: CDR1 SEHNR, CDR2 FQNEAQ (reference sequence).

This chain uses TRBV14 with TRBJ1-2; D perhaps matches TRBD1 (5 bases). Germline V gene data show CDR1 as SGHDN and CDR2 as FVKESK. This CDR3 is 13 amino acids long. V gave up 1 base and J gave up 8 bases, with 11 bases separating them. The CDR3 sequence is CASSQGGRGGYTF. The DNA of the CDR3 is TGTGCCAGCAGCCAAGGGGGGAGGGGCGGCTACACCTTC. Combining the CDR3 with reference TRBV14 and TRBJ1-2 gives the whole variable domain EAGVTQFPSHSVIEKGQTVTLRCDPISGHDNLYWYRRVMGKEIKFLLHFVKESKQDESGMPNNRFLAERTGGTYSTLKVQPAELEDSGVYFCASSQGGRGGYTFGSGTRLTVV.

This sequence joins TRBV7-2 and TRBJ2-3; possible D gene TRBD2, 6 bases. This CDR3 comprises 15 residues. The germline V gene encodes CDR1 SGHTA and CDR2 FQGNSA. The germline V and J ends were trimmed by 1 base and 1 base, with 9 bases remaining between them. The CDR3 bases are TGTGCCAGCAGCTTAGAGGCTAGCGGCACAGATACGCAGTATTTT. This translates into CASSLEASGTDTQYF. The complete variable domain, with remaining parts taken from reference TRBV7-2 and TRBJ2-3, reads GAGVSQSPSNKVTEKGKDVELRCDPISGHTALYWYRQSLGQGLEFLIYFQGNSAPDKSGLPSDRFSAERTGGSVSTLTIQRTQQEDSAVYLCASSLEASGTDTQYFGPGTRLTVL.

The gene calls are TRBV5-6 and TRBJ1-2, with TRBD1 matching 8 bases. Looked up from germline, CDR1 is SGHDT and CDR2 is YYEEEE. The J segment lost 8 bases and the V segment lost 4 bases, leaving 1 base of the junction unmatched. The CDR3 runs 11 residues. For the CDR3, the DNA is TGTGCCAGCAGCCGACAGGGGGGCTACACCTTC. It translates to CASSRQGGYTF.

CDR3 protein: CATLGQGGLEQYF. DNA of the CDR3: TGTGCCACCCTGGGACAGGGGGGGCTCGAGCAGTACTTC. This chain uses TRBV6-5 with TRBJ2-7; 11 bases map to TRBD1. Germline V gives CDR1 MNHEY, CDR2 SVGAGI. V lost 10 bases, J lost 6 bases, and 8 bases stayed unmatched. CDR3 length: 13 residues.

The chain is built from TRBV6-5 and TRBJ1-2; D remains unclear. This CDR3 is 15 amino acids long. Germline V gives CDR1 MNHEY, CDR2 SVGAGI. The V end lost 6 bases, the J end lost 0 bases, and 14 bases lay between the germline ends. The chain's CDR3 is CASRVGVRSNYGYTF. CDR3 coding DNA: TGTGCCAGCAGGGTGGGTGTTAGGTCTAACTATGGCTACACCTTC.

This clone appeared once. V is TRBV5-4 and J is TRBJ2-1; 9 bases align to TRBD1. V dropped 4 bases and J dropped 15; count of bases not matched to a gene: 20. CDR3 length: 16 amino acids. From germline, CDR1 is SGHNT and CDR2 YYREEE (reference sequence). Here the CDR3 reads CASSRPLTGGKITRFF. Written as DNA, the CDR3 is TGTGCCAGCAGCCGACCTTTGACAGGGGGTAAGATCACCAGGTTCTTC. The full variable domain, with the rest looked up from reference TRBV5-4 and TRBJ2-1, is ETGVTQSPTHLIKTRGQQVTLRCSSQSGHNTVSWYQQALGQGPQFIFQYYREEENGRGNFPPRFSGLQFPNYSSELNVNALELDDSALYLCASSRPLTGGKITRFFGPGTRLTVL.

Note on this clone: Within the sample, other DNA sequences also encode this same CDR3. The chain uses TRBV11-3 and TRBJ2-7, with D hard to call. CDR3 length equals 13 residues. The V end was cut by 2 bases, the J end by 4 bases, with 9 bases between. Looked up from germline, CDR1 is SGHNT and CDR2 is YENEEA. The CDR3 loop is CASSLTTQYEQYF. In DNA, the CDR3 is TGTGCCAGCAGCTTAACTACACAGTACGAGCAGTACTTC.

The chain links TRBV29-1 to TRBJ2-2; D remains ambiguous. Trimming took 6 bases from V and 7 from J, leaving 12 bases between them. Germline lookup yields CDR1 SQVTM and CDR2 ANQGSEA. This CDR3 comprises 12 residues. The CDR3 loop reads CSVAVRGGELFF. The CDR3 DNA reads as TGCAGCGTCGCTGTAAGAGGCGGGGAGCTGTTTTTT.

The chain is built from TRBV7-2 and TRBJ1-5; the match to TRBD1 covers 8 bases. The CDR3 runs to 15 residues. Trimming removed 0 bases from V and 7 bases from J; junction bases left unmatched: 5. Germline CDR1 is SGHTA and CDR2 is FQGNSA. The DNA of the CDR3 is TGTGCCAGCAGCTTAGCCACAGGGGGTAGGCAGCCCCAGCATTTT. Translation gives CASSLATGGRQPQHF. Using reference TRBV7-2 and TRBJ1-5 for the parts outside the CDR3, the full variable domain is GAGVSQSPSNKVTEKGKDVELRCDPISGHTALYWYRQSLGQGLEFLIYFQGNSAPDKSGLPSDRFSAERTGGSVSTLTIQRTQQEDSAVYLCASSLATGGRQPQHFGDGTRLSIL.

The V gene is TRBV6-6, the J gene TRBJ1-6; 9 nucleotides align to TRBD1. V shed 2 bases, J shed 11 bases, and the junction held 4 bases outside the gene matches. Germline V CDR1 and CDR2: MNHNY, SVGAGI (reference sequence). The CDR3 consists of 14 residues. The CDR3, as DNA: TGTGCCAGCAGTTACCGGACAGGGGAAACACCCCTCCACTTT. Encoded protein: CASSYRTGETPLHF.

This clone was counted between two and nine times. The chain carries TRBV7-9 and TRBJ1-2; D gene unclear. The ends were cut back, 5 bases at V and 3 bases at J, with 13 bases in the middle. The germline V gene encodes CDR1 SEHNR and CDR2 FQNEAQ (reference sequence). The CDR3 has 14 residues. The CDR3 DNA sequence: TGTGCCAGCAGCCCCCAAGGCAGAGACTATGGCTACACCTTC. Protein sequence: CASSPQGRDYGYTF. The full variable domain, with the rest looked up from reference TRBV7-9 and TRBJ1-2, is DTGVSQNPRHKITKRGQNVTFRCDPISEHNRLYWYRQTLGQGPEFLTYFQNEAQLEKSRLLSDRFSAERPKGSFSTLEIQRTEQGDSAMYLCASSPQGRDYGYTFGSGTRLTVV.

The chain recombines TRBV4-3 with TRBJ1-5, with TRBD1 matching 11 bases. The V and J ends lost 0 bases and 5 bases, in that order; junction bases with no gene match: 3. The germline V gene encodes CDR1 LGHNA and CDR2 YSLEER. This CDR3 is built from 16 residues. CDR3 DNA sequence: TGCGCCAGCAGCCAAGATTTGGGACAGGGGGATCAGCCCCAGCATTTT. This encodes CASSQDLGQGDQPQHF.